This T cell receptor (beta chain) appears in the sequencing data of a study of cytomegalovirus exposure and HLA in healthy donors. Across the study: There were 75 million to 95 million unique TCRs (from HLA-typed donors) in an early data release. Study conclusions and caveats: One variant, a missense change in DCLRE1C, was linked in a later analysis to TCR beta V- and J-gene trimming.

PCR involved 60 Vbeta and 13 Jbeta primers. Repertoires were generated with immunoSEQ multiplex PCR, while TCRdb's copy carries only in-frame clones and drops some. This table has over 140,000 clones, around 81% appearing once. Comment on this clone: No antigen is known for it.

The sequence was obtained from a man in his fifties or sixties in good health and CMV-seronegative. The sequencing input was PBMCs.

CDR3 sequence reads: CASSFGGGNEKLFF. The DNA for the CDR3 is TGTGCCAGCAGCTTCGGAGGCGGGAATGAAAAACTGTTTTTT. The chain recombines TRBV5-5 with TRBJ1-4; D call uncertain. Trimming removed 2 bases at V and 5 bases at J, with 10 bases between. The CDR3 has 14 amino acids. Germline assignment: CDR1 SGHKS and CDR2 YYEKEE (reference sequence).